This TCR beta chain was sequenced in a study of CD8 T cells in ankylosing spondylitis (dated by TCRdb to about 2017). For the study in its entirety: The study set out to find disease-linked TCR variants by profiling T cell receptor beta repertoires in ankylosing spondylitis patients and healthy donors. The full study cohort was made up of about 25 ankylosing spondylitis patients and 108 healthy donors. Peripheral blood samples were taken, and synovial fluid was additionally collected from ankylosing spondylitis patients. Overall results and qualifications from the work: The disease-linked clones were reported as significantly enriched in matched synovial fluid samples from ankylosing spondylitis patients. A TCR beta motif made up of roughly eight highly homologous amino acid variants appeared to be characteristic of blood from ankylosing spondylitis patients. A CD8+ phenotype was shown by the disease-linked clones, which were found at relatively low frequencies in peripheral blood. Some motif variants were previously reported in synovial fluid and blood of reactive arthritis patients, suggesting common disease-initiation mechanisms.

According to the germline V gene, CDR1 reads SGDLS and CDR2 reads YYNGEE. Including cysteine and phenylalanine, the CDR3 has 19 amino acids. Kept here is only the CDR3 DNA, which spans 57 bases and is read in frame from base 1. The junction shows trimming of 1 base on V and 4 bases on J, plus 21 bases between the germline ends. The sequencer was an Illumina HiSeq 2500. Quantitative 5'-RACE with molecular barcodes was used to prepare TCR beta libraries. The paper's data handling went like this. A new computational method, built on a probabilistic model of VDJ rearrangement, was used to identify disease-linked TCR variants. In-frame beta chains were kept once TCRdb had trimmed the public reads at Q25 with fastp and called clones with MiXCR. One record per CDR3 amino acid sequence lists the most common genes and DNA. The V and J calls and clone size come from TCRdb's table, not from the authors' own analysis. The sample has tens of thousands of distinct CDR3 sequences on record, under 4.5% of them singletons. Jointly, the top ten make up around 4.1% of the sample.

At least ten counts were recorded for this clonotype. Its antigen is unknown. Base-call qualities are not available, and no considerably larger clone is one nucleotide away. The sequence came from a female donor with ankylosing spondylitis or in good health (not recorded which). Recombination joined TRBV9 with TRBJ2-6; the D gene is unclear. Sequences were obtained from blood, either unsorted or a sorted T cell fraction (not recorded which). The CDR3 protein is CASSVRPSLIGSGANVLTF. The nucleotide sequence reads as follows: TGTGCCAGCAGCGTAAGGCCCTCTCTTATAGGGTCCGGGGCCAACGTCCTGACTTTC.